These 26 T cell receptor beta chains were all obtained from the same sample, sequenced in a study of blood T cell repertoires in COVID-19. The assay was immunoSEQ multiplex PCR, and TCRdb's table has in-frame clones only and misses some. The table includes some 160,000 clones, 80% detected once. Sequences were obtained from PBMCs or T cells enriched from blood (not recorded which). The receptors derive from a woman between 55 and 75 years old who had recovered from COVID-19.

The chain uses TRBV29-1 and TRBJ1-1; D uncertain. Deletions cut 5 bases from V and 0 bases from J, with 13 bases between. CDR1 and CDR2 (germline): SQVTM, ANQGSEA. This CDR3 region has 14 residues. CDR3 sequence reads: CSVPSRGLNTEAFF. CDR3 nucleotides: TGCAGCGTTCCCTCGCGGGGTTTGAACACTGAAGCTTTCTTT.

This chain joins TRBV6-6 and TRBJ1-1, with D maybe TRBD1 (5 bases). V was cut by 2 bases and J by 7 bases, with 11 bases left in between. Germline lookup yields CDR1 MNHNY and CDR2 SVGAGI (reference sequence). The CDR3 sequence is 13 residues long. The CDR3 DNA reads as TGTGCCAGCAGTTACCCAGGGTATGGTGAAGCTTTCTTT. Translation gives CASSYPGYGEAFF.

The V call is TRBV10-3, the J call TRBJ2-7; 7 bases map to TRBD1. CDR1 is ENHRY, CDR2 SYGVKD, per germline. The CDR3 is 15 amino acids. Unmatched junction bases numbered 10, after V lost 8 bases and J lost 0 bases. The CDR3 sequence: CAIRQGGVDSYEQYF. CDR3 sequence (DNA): TGTGCCATCCGACAGGGTGGCGTCGACTCCTACGAGCAGTACTTC.

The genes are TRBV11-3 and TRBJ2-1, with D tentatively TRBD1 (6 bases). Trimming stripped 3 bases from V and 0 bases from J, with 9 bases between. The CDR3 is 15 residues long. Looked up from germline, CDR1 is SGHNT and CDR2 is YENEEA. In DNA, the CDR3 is TGTGCCAGCAGCTTGGACAGTCTCTCCTACAATGAGCAGTTCTTC. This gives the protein CASSLDSLSYNEQFF.

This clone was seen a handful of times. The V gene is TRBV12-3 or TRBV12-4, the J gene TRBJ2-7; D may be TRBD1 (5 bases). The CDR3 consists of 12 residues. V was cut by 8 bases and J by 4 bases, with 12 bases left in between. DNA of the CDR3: TGTGCCAGCGGCGCAGGGCGATACGAGCAGTACTTC. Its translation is CASGAGRYEQYF.

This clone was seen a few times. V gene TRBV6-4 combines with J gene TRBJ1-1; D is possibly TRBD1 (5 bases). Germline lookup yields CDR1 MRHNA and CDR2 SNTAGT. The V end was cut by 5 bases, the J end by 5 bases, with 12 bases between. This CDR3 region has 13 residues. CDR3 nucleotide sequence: TGTGCCAGCAGTCAACGGGGGGGAACTGAAGCTTTCTTT. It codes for CASSQRGGTEAFF.

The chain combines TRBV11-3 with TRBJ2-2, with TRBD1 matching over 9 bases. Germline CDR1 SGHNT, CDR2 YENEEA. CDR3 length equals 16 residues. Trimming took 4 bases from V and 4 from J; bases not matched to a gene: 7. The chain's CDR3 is CASSSGQGMGTGELFF. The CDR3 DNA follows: TGTGCCAGCAGCTCCGGACAGGGGATGGGCACCGGGGAGCTGTTTTTT.

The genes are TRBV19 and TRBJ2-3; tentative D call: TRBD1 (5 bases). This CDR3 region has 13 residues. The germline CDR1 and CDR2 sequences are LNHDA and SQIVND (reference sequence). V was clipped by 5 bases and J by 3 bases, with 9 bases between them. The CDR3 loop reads CASSLKGTDTQYF. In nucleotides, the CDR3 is TGTGCCAGTAGTTTGAAGGGGACAGATACGCAGTATTTT.

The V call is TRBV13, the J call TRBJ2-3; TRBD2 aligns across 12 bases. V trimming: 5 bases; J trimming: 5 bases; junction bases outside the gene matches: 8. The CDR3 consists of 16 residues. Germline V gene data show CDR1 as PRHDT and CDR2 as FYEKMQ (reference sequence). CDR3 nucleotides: TGTGCCAGCAGCACAGGACTAGCGGGAATCCTAGATACGCAGTATTTT. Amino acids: CASSTGLAGILDTQYF.

As DNA, the CDR3 is TGTGCCAGCAGCCCCCCGGACAGGGGGCATATGGCCGGAAACACCATATATTTT. It specifies CASSPPDRGHMAGNTIYF. The chain employs TRBV7-2 and TRBJ1-3, with 11 positions matching TRBD1. V lost 5 bases and J lost 4; bases outside the gene matches: 13. The CDR3 runs 18 residues. Germline V gene lookup returns CDR1 SGHTA and CDR2 FQGNSA.

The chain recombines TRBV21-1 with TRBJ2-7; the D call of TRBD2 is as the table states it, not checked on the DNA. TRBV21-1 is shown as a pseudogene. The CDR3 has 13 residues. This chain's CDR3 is CASSKGSTSEQYF. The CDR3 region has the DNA TGTGCCAGCAGCAAAGGGAGCACCAGCGAGCAGTACTTC.

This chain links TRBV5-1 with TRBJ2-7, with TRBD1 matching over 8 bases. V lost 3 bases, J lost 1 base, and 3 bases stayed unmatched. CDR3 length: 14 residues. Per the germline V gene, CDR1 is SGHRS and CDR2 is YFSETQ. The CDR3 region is CASSSGQGSYEQYF. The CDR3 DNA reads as TGCGCCAGCAGCTCCGGACAGGGTTCCTACGAGCAGTACTTC.

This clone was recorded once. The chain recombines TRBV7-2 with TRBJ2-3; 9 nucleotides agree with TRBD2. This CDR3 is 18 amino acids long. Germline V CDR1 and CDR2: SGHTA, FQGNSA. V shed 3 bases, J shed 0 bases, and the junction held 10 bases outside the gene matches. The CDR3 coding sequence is TGTGCCAGCAGCTTTGGGATAGCGGGGGTCACCAGCACAGATACGCAGTATTTT. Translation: CASSFGIAGVTSTDTQYF.

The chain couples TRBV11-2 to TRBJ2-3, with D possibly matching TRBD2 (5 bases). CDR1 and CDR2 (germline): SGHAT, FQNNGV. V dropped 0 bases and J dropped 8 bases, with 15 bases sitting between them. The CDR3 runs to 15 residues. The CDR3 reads CASSLEAGPIGTQYF. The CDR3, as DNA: TGTGCCAGCAGCTTAGAGGCGGGCCCGATCGGTACGCAGTATTTT.

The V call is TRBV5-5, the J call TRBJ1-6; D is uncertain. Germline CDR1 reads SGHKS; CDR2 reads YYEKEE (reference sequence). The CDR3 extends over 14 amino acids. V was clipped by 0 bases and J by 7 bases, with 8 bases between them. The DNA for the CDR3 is TGTGCCAGCAGCTTGGCCAGGATGAATTCACCCCTCCACTTT. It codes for CASSLARMNSPLHF.

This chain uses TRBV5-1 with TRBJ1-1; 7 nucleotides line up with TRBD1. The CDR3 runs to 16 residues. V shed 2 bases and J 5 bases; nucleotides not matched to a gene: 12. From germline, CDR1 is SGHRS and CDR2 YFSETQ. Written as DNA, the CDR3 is TGCGCCAGCAGCTTTCCCACAGAGGGGGCGCATACTGAAGCTTTCTTT. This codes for CASSFPTEGAHTEAFF.

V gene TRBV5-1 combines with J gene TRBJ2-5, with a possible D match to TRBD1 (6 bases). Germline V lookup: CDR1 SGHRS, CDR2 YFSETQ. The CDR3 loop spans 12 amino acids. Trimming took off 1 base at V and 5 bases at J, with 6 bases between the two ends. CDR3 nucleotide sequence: TGCGCCAGCAGCTTGCAGGGGGAGACCCAGTACTTC. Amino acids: CASSLQGETQYF.

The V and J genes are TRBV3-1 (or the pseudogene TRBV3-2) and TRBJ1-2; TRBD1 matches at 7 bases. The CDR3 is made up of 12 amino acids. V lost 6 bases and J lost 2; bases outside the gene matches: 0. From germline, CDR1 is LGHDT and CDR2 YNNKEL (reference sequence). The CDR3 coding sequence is TGTGCCAGCAGGACAGGGAACTATGGCTACACCTTC. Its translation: CASRTGNYGYTF.

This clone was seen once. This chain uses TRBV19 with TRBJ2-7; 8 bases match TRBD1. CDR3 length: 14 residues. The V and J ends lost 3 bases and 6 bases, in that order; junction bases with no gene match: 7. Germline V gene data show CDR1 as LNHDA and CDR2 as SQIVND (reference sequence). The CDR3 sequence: CASSMHAGGLEQYF. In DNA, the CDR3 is TGTGCCAGTAGTATGCATGCAGGGGGCCTCGAGCAGTACTTC.

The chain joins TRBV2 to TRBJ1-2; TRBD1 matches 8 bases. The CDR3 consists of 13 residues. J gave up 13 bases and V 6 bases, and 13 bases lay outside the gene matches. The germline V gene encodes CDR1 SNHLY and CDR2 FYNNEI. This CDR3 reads CASRKNDRGPLTF. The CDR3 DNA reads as TGTGCCAGCAGGAAAAATGACAGGGGCCCGCTCACCTTC.

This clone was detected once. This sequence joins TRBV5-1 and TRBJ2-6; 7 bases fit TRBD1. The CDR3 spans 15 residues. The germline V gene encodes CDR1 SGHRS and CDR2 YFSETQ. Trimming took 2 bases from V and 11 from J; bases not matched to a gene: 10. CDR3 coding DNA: TGCGCCAGCAGCTTCGGGGACAGTGTTTGGGACGTCCTGACTTTC. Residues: CASSFGDSVWDVLTF.

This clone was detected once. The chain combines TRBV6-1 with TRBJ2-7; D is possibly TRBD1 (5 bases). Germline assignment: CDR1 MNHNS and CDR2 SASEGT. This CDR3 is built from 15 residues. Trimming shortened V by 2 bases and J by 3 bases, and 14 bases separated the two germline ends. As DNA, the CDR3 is TGTGCCAGCAGTGAAAGTTTTGGGCAGGGCTACGAGCAGTACTTC. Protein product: CASSESFGQGYEQYF.

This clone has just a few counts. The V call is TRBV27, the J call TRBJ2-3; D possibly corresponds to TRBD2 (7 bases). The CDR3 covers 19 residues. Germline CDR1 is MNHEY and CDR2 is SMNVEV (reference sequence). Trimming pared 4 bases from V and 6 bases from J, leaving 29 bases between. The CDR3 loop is CASSSLATRDNSGRDTQYF. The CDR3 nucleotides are TGTGCCAGCAGTTCGCTCGCGACCCGGGACAACTCCGGGAGGGATACGCAGTATTTT.

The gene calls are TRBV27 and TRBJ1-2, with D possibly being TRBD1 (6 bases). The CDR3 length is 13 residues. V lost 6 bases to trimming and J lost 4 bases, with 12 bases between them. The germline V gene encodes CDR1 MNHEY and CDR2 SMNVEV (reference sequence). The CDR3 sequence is CASSLRGGYGYTF. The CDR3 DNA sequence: TGTGCCAGCAGCCTTAGAGGGGGCTATGGCTACACCTTC.

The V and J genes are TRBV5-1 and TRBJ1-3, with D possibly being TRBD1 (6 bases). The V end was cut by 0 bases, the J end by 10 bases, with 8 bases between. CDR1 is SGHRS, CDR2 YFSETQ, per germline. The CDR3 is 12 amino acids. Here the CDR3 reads CASSLEQGTIYF. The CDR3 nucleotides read TGCGCCAGCAGCTTGGAACAGGGAACCATATATTTT.

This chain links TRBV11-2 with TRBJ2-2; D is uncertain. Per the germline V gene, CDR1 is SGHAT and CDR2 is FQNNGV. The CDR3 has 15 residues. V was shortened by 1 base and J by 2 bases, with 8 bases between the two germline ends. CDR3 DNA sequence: TGTGCCAGCAGCTTAGGGTGGCCTAACACCGGGGAGCTGTTTTTT. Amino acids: CASSLGWPNTGELFF.